The next 12 T cell receptor beta chains were all read from a single sample in a study of shared clonotypes between healthy human individuals. Some clones are missing from TCRdb's copy, which holds only in-frame ones; the method was immunoSEQ multiplex PCR. The sample contains around 700,000 clones, roughly 70% of which appear only once. The material sequenced was memory CD4+ T cells sorted from blood. Subset: CD45RA-negative fraction. These receptors originate from a woman aged 30 to 39 in good health.

This chain links TRBV2 with TRBJ2-2; weak D call: TRBD2 (5 bases). The germline V and J ends were trimmed by 7 bases and 4 bases, with 13 bases remaining between them. The CDR3 runs 14 residues. CDR1 SNHLY and CDR2 FYNNEI come from the germline V gene. CDR3 region: CASMASIFTGELFF. CDR3 DNA: TGTGCCAGCATGGCTAGCATTTTCACCGGGGAGCTGTTTTTT.

In regard to this clone: The identical CDR3 is also encoded by other nucleotide sequences in the sample. The chain carries TRBV30 and TRBJ1-5; TRBD1 is a possible D gene (5 bases). Deletions cut 3 bases from V and 6 bases from J, with 9 bases between. Per the germline V gene, CDR1 is GTSNPN and CDR2 is SVGIG (reference sequence). The CDR3 length is 12 residues. CDR3 DNA sequence: TGTGCCTGGAGCTTGGGGGGTCAGCCCCAGCATTTT. It encodes CAWSLGGQPQHF. The whole variable domain, filled in from reference TRBV30 and TRBJ1-5, reads SQTIHQWPATLVQPVGSPLSLECTVEGTSNPNLYWYRQAAGRGLQLLFYSVGIGQISSEVPQNLSASRPQDRQFILSSKKLLLSDSGFYLCAWSLGGQPQHFGDGTRLSIL.

This clone showed up just a few times. V gene TRBV5-5 combines with J gene TRBJ1-1, with D uncertain. Per the germline V gene, CDR1 is SGHKS and CDR2 is YYEKEE (reference sequence). This CDR3 is 14 amino acids long. The germline V and J ends were trimmed by 0 bases and 6 bases, with 12 bases remaining between them. CDR3 loop: CASSLVSGSAEAFF. CDR3 DNA: TGTGCCAGCAGCTTGGTATCCGGGTCTGCTGAAGCTTTCTTT.

This rearrangement joins TRBV2 to TRBJ2-7; possibly TRBD2 for D (6 bases). The germline V and J ends were trimmed by 7 bases and 2 bases, with 9 bases remaining between them. The CDR3 contains 12 residues. Germline V gene lookup returns CDR1 SNHLY and CDR2 FYNNEI. CDR3 amino acids: CASMLATYEQYF. CDR3 in DNA: TGTGCCAGCATGCTAGCGACCTACGAGCAGTACTTC.

This clone occurred a few times. V gene TRBV28 combines with J gene TRBJ2-3; 14 bases map to TRBD2. Germline V gene lookup returns CDR1 MDHEN and CDR2 SYDVKM. CDR3 size: 21 residues. V gave up 7 bases and J gave up 3 bases; unmatched junction bases: 21. CDR3 in amino acids: CASTLRAWGTSGRRGTDTQYF. The CDR3 bases are TGTGCCAGCACCTTGAGGGCGTGGGGGACTAGCGGGAGAAGGGGAACAGATACGCAGTATTTT.

CDR3 coding DNA: TGCGCCAGCAGACCAATGCCGAATCAGAATCAGCCCCAGCATTTT. Amino acid sequence: CASRPMPNQNQPQHF. J is TRBJ1-5 and V is TRBV5-1; unclear D gene. The ends were cut back, 5 bases at V and 4 bases at J, with 16 bases in the middle. Germline values: CDR1 SGHRS, CDR2 YFSETQ. The CDR3 spans 15 residues.

The gene calls are TRBV5-4 and TRBJ2-1; the D is unclear. Trimming took 5 bases from V and 7 from J, leaving 13 bases between them. Germline V gene lookup returns CDR1 SGHNT and CDR2 YYREEE (reference sequence). The CDR3 contains 13 residues. In DNA, the CDR3 is TGTGCCAGCAGTCGTAAGGCCGGGAATGAGCAGTTCTTC. Amino acid sequence: CASSRKAGNEQFF.

This sequence joins TRBV2 and TRBJ2-7, with D possibly TRBD1 on 5 matching bases. The CDR3 consists of 15 residues. The V gene's germline CDR1 is SNHLY and CDR2 FYNNEI. V was shortened by 3 bases and J by 6 bases, with 18 bases between the two germline ends. This chain's CDR3 is CASSEIGMGRVEQYF. CDR3 nucleotides: TGTGCCAGCAGTGAGATTGGGATGGGGCGCGTCGAGCAGTACTTC.

The chain couples TRBV29-1 to TRBJ2-7; 13 positions agree with TRBD2. V trimming: 3 bases; J trimming: 7 bases; junction bases outside the gene matches: 3. The CDR3 is 13 amino acids. Germline-derived CDR1 and CDR2 are SQVTM and ANQGSEA. The CDR3 loop reads CSVDGTSGKEQYF. In DNA, the CDR3 is TGCAGCGTTGATGGGACTAGCGGGAAAGAGCAGTACTTC.

In its sample, this clone was seen many times. V usage is TRBV27 and J usage is TRBJ1-1; D may be TRBD1 (5 bases). The CDR3 sequence is 15 residues long. The germline V and J ends were trimmed by 4 bases and 3 bases, with 15 bases remaining between them. CDR1 is MNHEY and CDR2 is SMNVEV in the germline V gene (reference sequence). The CDR3 DNA follows: TGTGCCAGCAGTTCCCGGTGGGGGGACGACACTGAAGCTTTCTTT. Translated: CASSSRWGDDTEAFF.

The chain is built from TRBV25-1 and TRBJ2-7; tentatively, D is TRBD1 (5 bases). From germline, CDR1 is MGHDK and CDR2 SYGVNS. Trimming stripped 1 base from V and 4 bases from J, with 14 bases between. The CDR3 is made up of 15 amino acids. DNA for the CDR3: TGTGCCAGCAGTGAATCTGGGGCTAGTATGTACGAGCAGTACTTC. Translated: CASSESGASMYEQYF.

The rearrangement uses TRBV28 and TRBJ1-5; 9 bases are shared with TRBD1. After removal of 3 bases from V and 5 bases from J, the junction contained 8 bases not matched to a gene. There are 16 residues in the CDR3. CDR1 is MDHEN and CDR2 is SYDVKM in the germline V gene. The CDR3 DNA reads as TGTGCCAGCAGTTTCTCGACAGGGGGGGGTTATCAGCCCCAGCATTTT. This gives the protein CASSFSTGGGYQPQHF.